This T cell receptor beta chain derives from a study of spatial heterogeneity in lung cancer. In the study overall: Alpha-chain detections were consistently fewer than beta-chain detections among the sequences. Mean representation of each unique TCR and UMI combination in the raw reads exceeded ten occurrences.

Study-level findings and limits: Blood showed ubiquitous tumor TCRs more often at resection than at routine follow-up.

Time point reported: sample taken at primary tumor resection. Extraction of whole RNA from tumor, nontumor lung or frozen PBMC preceded unsorted sequencing. CDR3 size: 13 residues. Germline V gives CDR1 SGHTA, CDR2 FQGNSA. The ends lost 6 bases at V and 10 bases at J; junction bases unmatched: 5. All TCR cDNA molecules were individually tagged with a unique molecular identifier. TCRdb reanalysed the 5' RACE reads using MiXCR and keeps one entry per CDR3 protein. The repertoire holds around 11,000 distinct CDR3 sequences, with 6.3% as singletons. This clonotype was detected a few times. Its specificity is not known. This beta chain lies outside the target of a library built for alpha chains; its clone size means little.

Sequencing was performed on PBMCs, taken at surgery. This TCR derives from a male donor with early-stage non-small cell lung cancer. This rearrangement joins TRBV7-2 to TRBJ2-1, with 11 bases that match TRBD1. In nucleotides, the CDR3 is TGTGCCAGCAGTCGGGACAGGGGGGACGAGCAGTTCTTC. Amino acid sequence: CASSRDRGDEQFF.